Below, one T cell receptor beta chain is given with its context. What it binds is unknown. Measured with immunoSEQ multiplex PCR; TCRdb has only the in-frame clones, and not every one. This sample has 2,500,000 or so clones, with less than 95% found just once. This specimen comes from a study of shared clonotypes between healthy human individuals. About the study: Aged 18 to 49, the donors were a couple of women and a few men. Each donor contributed plates that comprised three CD4 naive, three CD4 memory, two CD8 naive and one CD8 memory.

Study results and caveats: Memory subsets generally showed lower estimated richness than naive subsets.

The specimen was naive CD4+ T cells from PBMCs. Subset defined: CD45RA+ positively selected. The source is a man younger than 35 in good health. Some clones in this sample may be carry-over from other donors' samples.

CDR3 sequence (DNA): TGTGCCAGCAGCGTAGGGCCTTACTCCCCAGAGTCCGGGGAGCTGTTTTTT. Its translation is CASSVGPYSPESGELFF. The genes are TRBV9 and TRBJ2-2; D gene uncertain. The V end was cut by 0 bases, the J end by 6 bases, with 18 bases between. CDR1 SGDLS and CDR2 YYNGEE come from the germline V gene. The CDR3 has 17 amino acids.